A single sample gave rise to the 12 T cell receptor beta chains below, sequenced in a study of CD8 T cells in Susac syndrome. It was with random hexamers that roughly 0.5 to 1 ug RNA was reverse transcribed. TCRdb used MiXCR to reprocess the immunoSEQ multiplex PCR reads, holding one entry per CDR3 protein. Here the sample spans approximately 75,000 distinct CDR3 sequences, more than 85% being singletons. Material: CD8+ T cells from PBMCs. These receptors came from a human donor in good health.

The J gene is TRBJ2-5, the V gene TRBV7-9; D unresolved. The CDR3 sequence is 14 residues long. Looked up from germline, CDR1 is SEHNR and CDR2 is FQNEAQ (reference sequence). Trimming pared 0 bases from V and 3 bases from J, leaving 8 bases between. The CDR3 spells CASSLASGEETQYF. Written as DNA, the CDR3 is TGTGCCAGCAGCTTAGCGTCTGGAGAAGAGACCCAGTACTTC.

The chain joins TRBV5-1 to TRBJ2-7, with D possibly being TRBD1 (5 bases). V lost 3 bases and J lost 3, with 10 bases in between. The CDR3 has 13 amino acids. Germline V gene sequence: CDR1 SGHRS, CDR2 YFSETQ. This chain's CDR3 is CASSYDSFYEQYF. In DNA, the CDR3 is TGCGCCAGCAGCTACGACAGCTTCTACGAGCAGTACTTC. Combining the CDR3 with reference TRBV5-1 and TRBJ2-7 gives the whole variable domain KAGVTQTPRYLIKTRGQQVTLSCSPISGHRSVSWYQQTPGQGLQFLFEYFSETQRNKGNFPGRFSGRQFSNSRSEMNVSTLELGDSALYLCASSYDSFYEQYFGPGTRLTVT.

The rearrangement joins TRBV24-1 to TRBJ2-2, with TRBD1 as a possible D gene (5 bases). V gave up 1 base and J gave up 6 bases, with 11 bases separating them. Germline CDR1 reads KGHDR; CDR2 reads SFDVKD. The CDR3 contains 15 residues. In DNA, the CDR3 is TGTGCCACCAGTGATTTAACAGGAAGGCCCGGGGAGCTGTTTTTT. Translated: CATSDLTGRPGELFF.

This chain joins TRBV28 and TRBJ1-6, with D perhaps TRBD1 (5 bases). The CDR3 totals 15 residues. CDR1 MDHEN and CDR2 SYDVKM come from the germline V gene. V was clipped by 5 bases and J by 11 bases, with 19 bases between them. CDR3 sequence: CASSPREGGGAPLHF. The CDR3 DNA sequence: TGTGCCAGCAGTCCCCGGGAGGGCGGGGGTGCACCCCTCCACTTT.

This clonotype was seen once. This chain links TRBV4-1 with TRBJ1-4; the D is unclear. The V gene lost 0 bases and the J gene lost 5 bases, with 10 bases spanning the gap. Per germline, CDR1 MGHRA and CDR2 YSYEKL. There are 15 residues in the CDR3. DNA for the CDR3: TGCGCCAGCAGCCAAGAGAGGCAGCTGAATGAAAAACTGTTTTTT. Encoded protein: CASSQERQLNEKLFF.

This clonotype has a single count. This chain uses TRBV7-9 with TRBJ2-1; the D gene is possibly TRBD2 (6 bases). CDR1 SEHNR and CDR2 FQNEAQ come from the germline V gene (reference sequence). This CDR3 has 17 residues. V was clipped by 5 bases and J by 3 bases, with 20 bases between them. The CDR3 DNA is TGTGCCAGCAGCCCCTCCTTAGCGGAGGGGCTCTACAATGAGCAGTTCTTC. This gives the protein CASSPSLAEGLYNEQFF.

This chain links TRBV9 with TRBJ1-2; 8 nucleotides match TRBD1. The CDR3 covers 15 residues. CDR1 and CDR2 (germline): SGDLS, YYNGEE. V lost 0 bases, J lost 8 bases, and 9 bases stayed unmatched. In DNA form, the CDR3 reads TGTGCCAGCAGCGTAGAGGTGACAGGGGTAGAAGGCTACACCTTC. Its protein product is CASSVEVTGVEGYTF.

V usage is TRBV19 and J usage is TRBJ2-3, with a weak D call TRBD2 (5 bases). Looked up from germline, CDR1 is LNHDA and CDR2 is SQIVND (reference sequence). CDR3 length: 12 amino acids. V dropped 8 bases and J dropped 2 bases, with 8 bases sitting between them. CDR3 amino acids: CASAEDTDTQYF. For the CDR3, the DNA is TGTGCCAGTGCGGAGGACACAGATACGCAGTATTTT.

This chain joins TRBV5-6 and TRBJ1-1; a possible D gene is TRBD1 (5 bases). The CDR3 spans 14 residues. V lost 0 bases, J lost 6 bases, and 12 bases lay in between. Germline V gene sequence: CDR1 SGHDT, CDR2 YYEEEE. CDR3 nucleotides: TGTGCCAGCAGCTTGGGGACATCTTTTGCTGAAGCTTTCTTT. Its protein is CASSLGTSFAEAFF. Using reference TRBV5-6 and TRBJ1-1 for the parts outside the CDR3, the full variable domain is DAGVTQSPTHLIKTRGQQVTLRCSPKSGHDTVSWYQQALGQGPQFIFQYYEEEERQRGNFPDRFSGHQFPNYSSELNVNALLLGDSALYLCASSLGTSFAEAFFGQGTRLTVV.

V gene TRBV12-3 or TRBV12-4 combines with J gene TRBJ2-1; TRBD2 aligns across 8 bases. With V trimmed by 3 bases and J by 16 bases, 14 bases remained unmatched. CDR3 length: 14 amino acids. This CDR3 is CASSFEAGGSVNFF. DNA of the CDR3: TGTGCCAGCAGTTTTGAGGCGGGGGGCTCGGTTAACTTCTTC.

The V and J genes are TRBV14 and TRBJ2-3; D remains unclear. The CDR3 covers 14 residues. Trimming left V 0 bases short and J 1 base short, with 5 bases between. Per the germline V gene, CDR1 is SGHDN and CDR2 is FVKESK. In DNA, the CDR3 is TGTGCCAGCAGCCAAGAGTGGGGCACAGATACGCAGTATTTT. Its translation: CASSQEWGTDTQYF.

The chain uses TRBV28 and TRBJ1-2; D gene uncertain. V was pared by 8 bases and J by 4 bases, with 14 bases between. The CDR3 is 13 amino acids. Germline CDR1 MDHEN, CDR2 SYDVKM. CDR3: CASVWKKTYGYTF. In DNA form, the CDR3 reads TGTGCCAGCGTATGGAAGAAGACCTATGGCTACACCTTC.